This record looks at one TCR beta chain sequence and its context. The sample comes from a study of blood T cell repertoires in COVID-19. TCRdb keeps only in-frame clones here, not all; method: immunoSEQ multiplex PCR. The repertoire holds roughly 210,000 clones, with 88% as singletons. The sequence derives from a man aged 65 to 85 with acute or convalescent COVID-19. The source material was peripheral blood.

The CDR3 nucleotides read TGTGCCACCTCTCGTAGGACAGCCTCGAACACCGGGGAGCTGTTTTTT. The encoded protein is CATSRRTASNTGELFF. The chain uses TRBV24-1 and TRBJ2-2; possible D gene TRBD1, 6 bases. V shed 9 bases and J shed 0 bases, with 16 bases lying between them. This CDR3 has 16 amino acids. Germline CDR1 reads KGHDR; CDR2 reads SFDVKD.